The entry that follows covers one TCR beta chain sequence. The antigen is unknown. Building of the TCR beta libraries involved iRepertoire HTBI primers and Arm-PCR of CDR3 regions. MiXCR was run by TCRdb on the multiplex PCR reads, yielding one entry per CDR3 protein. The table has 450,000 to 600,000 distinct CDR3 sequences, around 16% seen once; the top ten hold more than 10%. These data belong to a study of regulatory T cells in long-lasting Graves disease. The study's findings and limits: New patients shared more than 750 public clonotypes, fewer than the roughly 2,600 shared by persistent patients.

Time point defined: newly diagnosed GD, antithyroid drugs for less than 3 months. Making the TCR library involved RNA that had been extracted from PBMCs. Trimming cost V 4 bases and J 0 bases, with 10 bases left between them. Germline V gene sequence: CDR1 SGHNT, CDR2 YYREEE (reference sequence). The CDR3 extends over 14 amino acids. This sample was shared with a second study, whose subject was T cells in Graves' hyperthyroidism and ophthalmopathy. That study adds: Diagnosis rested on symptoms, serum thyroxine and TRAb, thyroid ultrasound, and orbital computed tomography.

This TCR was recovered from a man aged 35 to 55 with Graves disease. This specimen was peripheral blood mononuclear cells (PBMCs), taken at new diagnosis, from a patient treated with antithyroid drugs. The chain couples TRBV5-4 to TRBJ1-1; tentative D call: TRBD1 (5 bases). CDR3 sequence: CASSTQVMNTEAFF. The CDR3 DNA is TGTGCCAGCAGCACACAGGTAATGAACACTGAAGCTTTCTTT.